This T cell receptor beta chain was sequenced in a study of blood T cell repertoires in COVID-19. Study context: Both acute and convalescent COVID-19 samples were obtained from the United States, Italy and Spain. T cells, B-cell-depleted T cells, or PBMCs supplied cDNA or gDNA.

Trimming removed 2 bases from V and 2 bases from J; junction bases left unmatched: 6. From germline, CDR1 is SGHVS and CDR2 FNYEAQ. CDR3 length equals 17 residues. In the source study's methods: Reference gene primers were amplified, and this amplification served to estimate nucleated cell counts. Sequenced by immunoSEQ multiplex PCR; TCRdb stores in-frame clones only, minus some. Clone size and V and J calls were adopted from that table, with D and trimming inferred from the DNA. The sample consists of 90,000 to 100,000 clones, 90% of them appearing once. The rearrangement uses TRBV7-6 and TRBJ2-1; 10 bases are a match to TRBD2. The specimen sequenced was peripheral blood. The clonotype comes from a man aged 45-65 years with acute or convalescent COVID-19. CDR3 nucleotides: TGTGCCAGCAGCTTAACGGAACTAGCGGGACCCTACAATGAGCAGTTCTTC. Translated: CASSLTELAGPYNEQFF.